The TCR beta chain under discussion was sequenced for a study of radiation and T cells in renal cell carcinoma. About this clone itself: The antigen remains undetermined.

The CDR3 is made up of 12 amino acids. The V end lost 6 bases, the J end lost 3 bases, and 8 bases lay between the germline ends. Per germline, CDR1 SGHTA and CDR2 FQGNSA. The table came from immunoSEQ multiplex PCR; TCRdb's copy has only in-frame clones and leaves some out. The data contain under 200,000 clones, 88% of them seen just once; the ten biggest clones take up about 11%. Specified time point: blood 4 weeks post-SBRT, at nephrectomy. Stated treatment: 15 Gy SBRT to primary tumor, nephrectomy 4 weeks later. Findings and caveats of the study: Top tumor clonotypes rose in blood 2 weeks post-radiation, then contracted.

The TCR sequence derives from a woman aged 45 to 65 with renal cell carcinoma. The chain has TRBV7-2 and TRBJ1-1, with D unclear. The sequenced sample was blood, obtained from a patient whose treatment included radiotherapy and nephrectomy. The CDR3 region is CASRFRDTEAFF. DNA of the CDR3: TGTGCCAGCAGATTCCGGGACACTGAAGCTTTCTTT.